A selection of T cell receptor beta chains follows, all from one sample in a study of CD8+CD57+ T cells in acquired aplastic anemia. One entry per CDR3 protein results from TCRdb running MiXCR on the reads. The table lists about 180,000 distinct CDR3 sequences, 35% to 50% of them singletons, with under 3% in the top ten. The sample consisted of sorted CD4+, CD8+, or CD8+CD57+ T cells (not recorded which) from PBMCs. These receptors came from a human donor in good health. Both conserved end residues are part of each CDR3.

CASREGNTIYF,TRBV7-8,TRBJ1-3
CASSSRTYGYTF,TRBV7-2,TRBJ1-2
CASSGGALTPSGANVLTF,TRBV14,TRBJ2-6
CASSLGTSANQPQHF,TRBV27,TRBJ1-5
CASSFRGGRTDTQYF,TRBV11-2,TRBJ2-3
CATSRDPAGGKFTGELFF,TRBV15,TRBJ2-2
CASSPMVKLAGSYNEQFF,TRBV12-3/TRBV12-4,TRBJ2-1
CASSEWVDTEAFF,TRBV2,TRBJ1-1
CAIRGTSQETQYF,TRBV10-3,TRBJ2-5
CATSDPGTGVPGELFF,TRBV24-1,TRBJ2-2
CATSRINYGYTF,TRBV15,TRBJ1-2
CSAALSSGGGNEQYF,TRBV20-1,TRBJ2-7
CGSSSLRNSYEQYF,TRBV7-2,TRBJ2-7
CASSLGDSDTQYF,TRBV5-1,TRBJ2-3
CASSSRRTGGGEQYF,TRBV5-4,TRBJ2-7
CATSVHGRGKLFF,TRBV24-1,TRBJ1-4
CASKKQGAKTDTQYF,TRBV6-1,TRBJ2-3
CATSDQPPYYEQYF,TRBV24-1,TRBJ2-7
CAISEGGLAYQPQHF,TRBV10-3,TRBJ1-5
CASSRTRATEAFF,TRBV12-3/TRBV12-4,TRBJ1-1
CSARPGPIINEQFF,TRBV20-1,TRBJ2-1
CSARGIRRGYNEQFF,TRBV20-1,TRBJ2-1
CAIREGGEETQYF,TRBV10-3,TRBJ2-5
CATSDSEGRPGELFF,TRBV24-1,TRBJ2-2
CATSRGTGNNQPQHF,TRBV15,TRBJ1-5
CASSIGQGLISGANVLTF,TRBV19,TRBJ2-6